Reported below is one TCR beta chain. The entry originates in a study of blood T cell repertoires in COVID-19. Study background: Whether acute or convalescent, the COVID-19 samples came from the United States, Italy and Spain.

In the authors' workflow: Using reference gene primer amplification, nucleated cell counts were estimated. Some clones are missing from TCRdb's copy, which holds only in-frame ones; the method was immunoSEQ multiplex PCR. The V and J calls and clone size are taken from that table; D and trimming were inferred from the DNA. The sample lists tens of thousands of clones; about four fifths were seen once. CDR3 length equals 16 residues. Germline CDR1 MDHEN, CDR2 SYDVKM. Trimming took 6 bases from V and 6 from J; bases not matched to a gene: 12. This chain links TRBV28 with TRBJ2-3, with 10 bases that match TRBD2. The clonotype originates from a woman at least 80 years old with acute or convalescent COVID-19. The sample taken for sequencing was peripheral blood. The CDR3 coding sequence is TGTGCCAGCAGGCGAACGCAGCGGGGGGGCCGGGATACGCAGTATTTT. It is translated as CASRRTQRGGRDTQYF.